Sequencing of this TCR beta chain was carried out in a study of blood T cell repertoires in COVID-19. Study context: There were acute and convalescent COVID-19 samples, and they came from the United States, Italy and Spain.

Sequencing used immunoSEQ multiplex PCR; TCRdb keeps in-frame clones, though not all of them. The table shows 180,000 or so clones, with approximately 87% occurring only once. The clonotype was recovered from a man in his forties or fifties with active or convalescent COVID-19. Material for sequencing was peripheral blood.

The CDR3 nucleotides are TGTGCCTGGAGTGTATCAGGGGGCCCGTACAATGAGCAGTTCTTC. Translated: CAWSVSGGPYNEQFF. This rearrangement joins TRBV30 to TRBJ2-1, with 8 bases lining up with TRBD1. Looked up from germline, CDR1 is GTSNPN and CDR2 is SVGIG (reference sequence). With V trimmed by 0 bases and J by 4 bases, 5 bases remained unmatched. The CDR3 runs 15 residues.